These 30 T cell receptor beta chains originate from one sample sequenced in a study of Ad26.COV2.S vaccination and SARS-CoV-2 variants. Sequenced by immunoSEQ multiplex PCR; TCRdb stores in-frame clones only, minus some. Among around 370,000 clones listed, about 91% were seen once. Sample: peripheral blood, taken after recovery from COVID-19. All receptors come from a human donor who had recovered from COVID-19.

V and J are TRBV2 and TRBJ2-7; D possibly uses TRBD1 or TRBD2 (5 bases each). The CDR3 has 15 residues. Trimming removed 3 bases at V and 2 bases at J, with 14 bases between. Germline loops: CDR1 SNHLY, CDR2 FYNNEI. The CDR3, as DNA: TGTGCCAGCAGTGACGGGACCGTCGGGGCCTACGAGCAGTACTTC. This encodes CASSDGTVGAYEQYF.

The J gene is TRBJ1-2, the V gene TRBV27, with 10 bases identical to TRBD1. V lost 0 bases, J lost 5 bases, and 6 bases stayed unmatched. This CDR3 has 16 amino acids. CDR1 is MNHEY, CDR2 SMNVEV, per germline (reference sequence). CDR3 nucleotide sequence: TGTGCCAGCAGTTTATCCTGGACAGGGGGATCATATGGCTACACCTTC. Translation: CASSLSWTGGSYGYTF.

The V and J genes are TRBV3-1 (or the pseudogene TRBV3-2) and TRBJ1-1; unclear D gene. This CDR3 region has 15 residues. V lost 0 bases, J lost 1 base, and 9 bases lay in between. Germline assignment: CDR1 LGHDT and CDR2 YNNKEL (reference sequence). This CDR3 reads CASSQDRTANTEAFF. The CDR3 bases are TGTGCCAGCAGCCAAGATAGAACCGCGAACACTGAAGCTTTCTTT.

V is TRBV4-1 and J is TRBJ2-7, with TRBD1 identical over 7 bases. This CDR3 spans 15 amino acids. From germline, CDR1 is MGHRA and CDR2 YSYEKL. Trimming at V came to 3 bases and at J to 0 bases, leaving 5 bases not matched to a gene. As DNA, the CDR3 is TGCGCCAGCAGCCACGTTGGACAGGCCTCCTACGAGCAGTACTTC. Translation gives CASSHVGQASYEQYF.

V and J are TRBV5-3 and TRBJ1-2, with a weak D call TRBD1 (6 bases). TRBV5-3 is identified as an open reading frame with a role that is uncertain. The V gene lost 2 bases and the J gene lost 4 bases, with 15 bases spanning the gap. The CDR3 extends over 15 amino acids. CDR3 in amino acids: CARSFAGERIYGYTF. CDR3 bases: TGTGCCAGAAGCTTCGCAGGGGAGAGAATCTATGGCTACACCTTC.

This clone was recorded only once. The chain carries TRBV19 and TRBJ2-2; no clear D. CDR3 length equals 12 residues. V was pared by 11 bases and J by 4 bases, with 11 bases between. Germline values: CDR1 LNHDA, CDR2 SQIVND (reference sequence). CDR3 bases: TGTGCCTCTCCGGGTCGCACCGGGGAGCTGTTTTTT. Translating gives CASPGRTGELFF.

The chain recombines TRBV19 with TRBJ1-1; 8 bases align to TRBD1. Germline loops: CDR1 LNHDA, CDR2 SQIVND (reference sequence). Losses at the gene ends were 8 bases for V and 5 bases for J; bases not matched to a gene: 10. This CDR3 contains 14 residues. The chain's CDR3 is CASSIGQGWTEAFF. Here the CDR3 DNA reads TGTGCCAGTTCTATCGGACAGGGCTGGACTGAAGCTTTCTTT.

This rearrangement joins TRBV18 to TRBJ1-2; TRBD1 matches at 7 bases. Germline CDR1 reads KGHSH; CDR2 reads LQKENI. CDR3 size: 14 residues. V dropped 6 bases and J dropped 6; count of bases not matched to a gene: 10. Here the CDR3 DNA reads TGTGCCAGCTCGCCGTACAGGGGAGTCGATGGCTACACCTTC. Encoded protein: CASSPYRGVDGYTF.

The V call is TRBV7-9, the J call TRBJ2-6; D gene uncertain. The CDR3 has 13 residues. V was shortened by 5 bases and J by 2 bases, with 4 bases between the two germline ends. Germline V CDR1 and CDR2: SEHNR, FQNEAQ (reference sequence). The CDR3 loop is CASSPPGANVLTF. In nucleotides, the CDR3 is TGTGCCAGCAGCCCCCCTGGGGCCAACGTCCTGACTTTC.

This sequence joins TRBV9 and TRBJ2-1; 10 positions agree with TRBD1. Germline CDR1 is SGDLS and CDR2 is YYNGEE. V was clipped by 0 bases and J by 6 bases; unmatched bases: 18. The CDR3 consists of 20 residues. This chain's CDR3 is CASSVASGTGAANKGNEQFF. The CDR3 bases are TGTGCCAGCAGCGTAGCCTCCGGGACAGGGGCCGCAAACAAGGGCAATGAGCAGTTCTTC.

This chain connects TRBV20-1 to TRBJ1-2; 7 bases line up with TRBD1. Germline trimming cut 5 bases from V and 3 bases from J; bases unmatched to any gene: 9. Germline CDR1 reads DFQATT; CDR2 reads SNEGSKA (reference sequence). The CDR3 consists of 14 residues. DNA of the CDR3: TGCAGTGCTCGTGGACAGGATGGCTACTATGGCTACACCTTC. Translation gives CSARGQDGYYGYTF.

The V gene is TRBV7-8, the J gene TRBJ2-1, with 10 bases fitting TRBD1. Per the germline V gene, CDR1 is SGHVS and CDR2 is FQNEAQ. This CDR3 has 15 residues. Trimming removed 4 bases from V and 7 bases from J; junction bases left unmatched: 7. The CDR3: CASSSTGGSLNEQFF. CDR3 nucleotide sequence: TGTGCCAGCAGCTCGACAGGGGGCTCGCTAAATGAGCAGTTCTTC.

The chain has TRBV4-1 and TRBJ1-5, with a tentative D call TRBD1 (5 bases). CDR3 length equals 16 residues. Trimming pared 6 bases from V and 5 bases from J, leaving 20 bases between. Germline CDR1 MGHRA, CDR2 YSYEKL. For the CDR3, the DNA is TGCGCCAGCAGTCCCCCGGGACCCCAACCAGATCAGCCCCAGCATTTT. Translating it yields CASSPPGPQPDQPQHF.

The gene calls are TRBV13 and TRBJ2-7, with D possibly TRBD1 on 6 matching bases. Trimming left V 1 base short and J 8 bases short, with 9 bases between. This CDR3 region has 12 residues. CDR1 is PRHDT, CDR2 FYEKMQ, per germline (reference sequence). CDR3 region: CASSLVRGKQYF. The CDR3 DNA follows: TGTGCCAGCAGCTTAGTCAGGGGAAAGCAGTACTTC.

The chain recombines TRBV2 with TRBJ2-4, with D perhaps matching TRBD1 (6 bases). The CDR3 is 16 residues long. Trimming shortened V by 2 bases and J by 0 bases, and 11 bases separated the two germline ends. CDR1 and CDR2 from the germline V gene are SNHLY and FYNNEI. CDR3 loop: CASSEQGQAAKNIQYF. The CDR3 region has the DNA TGTGCCAGCAGTGAACAGGGGCAGGCAGCCAAAAACATTCAGTACTTC.

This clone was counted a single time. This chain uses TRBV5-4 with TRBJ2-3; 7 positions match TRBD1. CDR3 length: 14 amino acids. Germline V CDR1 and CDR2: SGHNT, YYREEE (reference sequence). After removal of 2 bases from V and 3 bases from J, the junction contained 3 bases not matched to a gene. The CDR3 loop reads CASSLGDRTDTQYF. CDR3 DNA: TGTGCCAGCAGCTTAGGGGACAGAACAGATACGCAGTATTTT.

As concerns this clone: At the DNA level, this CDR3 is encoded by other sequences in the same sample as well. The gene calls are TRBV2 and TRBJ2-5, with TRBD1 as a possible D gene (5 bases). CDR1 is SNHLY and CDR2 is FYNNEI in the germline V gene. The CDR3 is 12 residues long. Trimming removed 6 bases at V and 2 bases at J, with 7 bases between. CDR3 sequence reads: CASRAGQETQYF. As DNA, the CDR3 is TGTGCCAGCAGGGCAGGGCAAGAGACCCAGTACTTC. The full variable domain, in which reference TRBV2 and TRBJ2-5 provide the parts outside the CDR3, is EPEVTQTPSHQVTQMGQEVILRCVPISNHLYFYWYRQILGQKVEFLVSFYNNEISEKSEIFDDQFSVERPDGSNFTLKIRSTKLEDSAMYFCASRAGQETQYFGPGTRLLVL.

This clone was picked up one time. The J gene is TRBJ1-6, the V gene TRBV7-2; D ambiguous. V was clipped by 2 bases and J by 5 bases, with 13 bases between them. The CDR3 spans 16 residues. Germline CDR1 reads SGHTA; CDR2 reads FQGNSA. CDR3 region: CASSLSPGANNSPLHF. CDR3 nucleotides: TGTGCCAGCAGCTTATCCCCTGGTGCGAATAATTCACCCCTCCACTTT.

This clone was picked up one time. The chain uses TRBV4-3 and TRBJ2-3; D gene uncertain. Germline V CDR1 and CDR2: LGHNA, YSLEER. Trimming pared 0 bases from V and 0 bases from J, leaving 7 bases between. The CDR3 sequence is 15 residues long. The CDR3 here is CASSQDRISTDTQYF. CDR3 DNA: TGCGCCAGCAGCCAAGATCGGATAAGCACAGATACGCAGTATTTT.

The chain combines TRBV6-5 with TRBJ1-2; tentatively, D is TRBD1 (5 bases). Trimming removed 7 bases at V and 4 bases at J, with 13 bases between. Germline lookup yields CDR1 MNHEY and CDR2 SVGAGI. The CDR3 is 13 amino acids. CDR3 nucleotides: TGTGCCAGCACCTCGGGTAGGGGCTATGGCTACACCTTC. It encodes CASTSGRGYGYTF.

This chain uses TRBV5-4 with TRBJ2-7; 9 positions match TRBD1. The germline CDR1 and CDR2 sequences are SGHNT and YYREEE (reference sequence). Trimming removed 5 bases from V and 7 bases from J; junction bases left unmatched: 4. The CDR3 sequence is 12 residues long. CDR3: CASRSGTGEQYF. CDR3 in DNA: TGTGCCAGCAGGTCCGGGACAGGGGAGCAGTACTTC.

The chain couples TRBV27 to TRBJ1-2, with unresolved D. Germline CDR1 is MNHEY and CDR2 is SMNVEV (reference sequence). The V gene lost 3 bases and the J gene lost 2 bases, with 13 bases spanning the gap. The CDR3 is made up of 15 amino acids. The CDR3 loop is CASSFLVGGNYGYTF. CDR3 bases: TGTGCCAGCAGTTTCCTGGTAGGCGGGAACTATGGCTACACCTTC.

CDR3: CASSQDRGSRSYGYTF. CDR3 DNA: TGCGCCAGCAGCCAAGATAGAGGCTCTCGGAGCTATGGCTACACCTTC. The chain employs TRBV4-1 and TRBJ1-2; D uncertain. Germline loops: CDR1 MGHRA, CDR2 YSYEKL. This CDR3 region has 16 residues. Trimming removed 0 bases at V and 4 bases at J, with 15 bases between.

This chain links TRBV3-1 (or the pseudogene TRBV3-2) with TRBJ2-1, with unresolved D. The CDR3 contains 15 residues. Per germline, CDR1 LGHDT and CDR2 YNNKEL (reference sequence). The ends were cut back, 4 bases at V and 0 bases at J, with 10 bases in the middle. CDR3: CASSRSRSSYNEQFF. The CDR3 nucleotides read TGTGCCAGCAGCCGATCTAGGAGCTCCTACAATGAGCAGTTCTTC.

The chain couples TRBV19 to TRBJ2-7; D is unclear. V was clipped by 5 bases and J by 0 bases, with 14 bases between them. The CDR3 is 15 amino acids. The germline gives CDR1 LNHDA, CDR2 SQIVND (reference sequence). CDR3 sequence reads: CASSLQMTTSYEQYF. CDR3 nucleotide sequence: TGTGCCAGTAGTCTCCAAATGACAACCTCCTACGAGCAGTACTTC.

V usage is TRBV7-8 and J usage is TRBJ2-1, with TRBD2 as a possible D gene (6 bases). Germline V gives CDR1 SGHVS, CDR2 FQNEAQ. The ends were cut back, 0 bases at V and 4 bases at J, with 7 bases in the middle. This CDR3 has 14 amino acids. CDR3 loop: CASSLAGGYNEQFF. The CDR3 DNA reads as TGTGCCAGCAGCTTAGCGGGGGGATACAATGAGCAGTTCTTC.

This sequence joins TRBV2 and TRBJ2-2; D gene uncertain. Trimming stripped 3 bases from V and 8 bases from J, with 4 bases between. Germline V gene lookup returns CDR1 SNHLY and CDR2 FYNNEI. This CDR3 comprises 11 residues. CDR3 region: CASSDEGELFF. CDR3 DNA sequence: TGTGCCAGCAGTGATGAAGGGGAGCTGTTTTTT.

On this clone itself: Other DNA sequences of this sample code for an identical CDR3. The CDR3 region has the DNA TGCGCCAGCAGCTTGGCACAAGAGACCCAGTACTTC. Its translation is CASSLAQETQYF. The V gene is TRBV5-1, the J gene TRBJ2-5; D not resolved. Germline V gene lookup returns CDR1 SGHRS and CDR2 YFSETQ. The CDR3 covers 12 residues. The V gene lost 0 bases and the J gene lost 2 bases, with 2 bases spanning the gap.

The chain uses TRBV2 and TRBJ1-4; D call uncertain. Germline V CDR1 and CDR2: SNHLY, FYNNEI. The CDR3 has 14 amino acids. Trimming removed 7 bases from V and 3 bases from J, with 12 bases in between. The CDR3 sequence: CASIIGRANEKLFF. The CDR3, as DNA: TGTGCCAGCATAATAGGACGGGCTAATGAAAAACTGTTTTTT. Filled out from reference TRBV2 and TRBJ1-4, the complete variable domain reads EPEVTQTPSHQVTQMGQEVILRCVPISNHLYFYWYRQILGQKVEFLVSFYNNEISEKSEIFDDQFSVERPDGSNFTLKIRSTKLEDSAMYFCASIIGRANEKLFFGSGTQLSVL.

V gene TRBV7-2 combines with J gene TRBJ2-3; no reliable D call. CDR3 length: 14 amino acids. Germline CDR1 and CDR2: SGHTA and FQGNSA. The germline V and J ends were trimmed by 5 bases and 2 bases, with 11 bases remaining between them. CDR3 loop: CASSKATFTDTQYF. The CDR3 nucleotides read TGTGCCAGCAGCAAGGCGACTTTCACAGATACGCAGTATTTT.